The entry below describes one T cell receptor beta chain. These data come from a study of blood T cell repertoires in COVID-19. In the study overall: Samples taken during acute and convalescent COVID-19 were collected in the United States, Italy and Spain. T cells, B-cell-depleted T cells, or PBMCs supplied cDNA or gDNA.

Source study methods: Reference gene primer amplification yielded estimated nucleated cell counts. Sequencing was performed with immunoSEQ multiplex PCR; in TCRdb, only in-frame clones are kept and a portion is missing. D and trimming were read from the DNA, whereas the V and J calls and clone size are those reported in that table. The table has 95,000 to 150,000 clones, about 82% seen once. This TCR was sampled from a man aged 60 to 69 with active or convalescent COVID-19. The source material was peripheral blood.

The CDR3 spells CASSRNLAGDADTQYF. In DNA, the CDR3 is TGTGCCAGCAGCCGCAACCTAGCGGGAGACGCAGATACGCAGTATTTT. The rearrangement links TRBV7-2 to TRBJ2-3; 10 bases match TRBD2. Germline V gene lookup returns CDR1 SGHTA and CDR2 FQGNSA. The V and J ends lost 5 bases and 4 bases, in that order; junction bases with no gene match: 9. The CDR3 loop spans 16 amino acids. Filled out from reference TRBV7-2 and TRBJ2-3, the complete variable domain reads GAGVSQSPSNKVTEKGKDVELRCDPISGHTALYWYRQSLGQGLEFLIYFQGNSAPDKSGLPSDRFSAERTGGSVSTLTIQRTQQEDSAVYLCASSRNLAGDADTQYFGPGTRLTVL.